The clone carrying this T cell receptor (beta chain) was observed a handful of times. What it binds is not known. This entry belongs to a study of CD8 T cells in ankylosing spondylitis. Findings and limits, study-wide: What seemed typical of ankylosing spondylitis blood was a TCR beta motif built from about 8 highly homologous variants. The authors reported significant enrichment of disease-linked clones in matched ankylosing spondylitis synovial fluid. With a CD8+ phenotype, disease-linked clones were relatively rare in peripheral blood. Some motif variants were previously reported in reactive arthritis synovial fluid and blood.

For TCR beta, libraries came from quantitative 5'-RACE with molecular barcodes. TCRdb reanalysed the 5' RACE reads using MiXCR and keeps one entry per CDR3 protein. The profile shows hundreds of thousands of distinct CDR3 sequences, roughly 10% of them singletons. Germline V CDR1 and CDR2: MDHEN, SYDVKM. V was clipped by 6 bases and J by 9 bases; unmatched bases: 25. The CDR3 extends over 19 amino acids. This TCR was sampled from a male donor with ankylosing spondylitis. The chain has TRBV28 and TRBJ1-5; 8 bases fit TRBD1. Specimen: blood, either unsorted or a sorted T cell fraction (not recorded which). The CDR3 nucleotides read TGTGCCAGCAGCAACGAAAGACAGGGGATTGGCGGTTTGTGGGGGCCCCAGCATTTT. Translating it yields CASSNERQGIGGLWGPQHF.